This T cell receptor beta chain was identified during a study of T cell clonality in common variable immunodeficiency. Study-level points and caveats: In common variable immunodeficiency, TCR beta chains reportedly carried fewer deletions and N-nucleotide insertions.

Blood came from CVID subjects not ill and not taking immunomodulatory or immunosuppressive medication. There are 12 residues in the CDR3. Germline assignment: CDR1 DFQATT and CDR2 SNEGSKA (reference sequence). Trimming cost V 2 bases and J 6 bases, with 8 bases left between them. Only in-frame clones appear in the TCRdb table, and some are missing; sequencing was by immunoSEQ multiplex PCR. Altogether about 33,000 clones were found in the sample, and no singletons occur. This clone was detected many times. Its antigen is undetermined. The sequenced fragment ends 3 residues before the CDR3 boundary, so the rest is inferred from the germline J gene.

The source material was peripheral blood mononuclear cells. This rearrangement joins TRBV20-1 to TRBJ2-1; D uncertain. This sequence was found in a human donor with common variable immunodeficiency. CDR3 loop: CSARPSGNEQFF. The covered CDR3 bases are TGCAGTGCTAGACCCAGTGGCAATGAG.